The T cell receptor (beta chain) described here comes from a study of regulatory T cells in long-lasting Graves disease. The length of the CDR3 is 17 residues. Germline CDR1 and CDR2: SGHNT and YENEEA. V gave up 1 base and J gave up 5 bases; unmatched junction bases: 9. The TCR beta library used iRepertoire HTBI primers with Arm-PCR amplification of CDR3. TCRdb re-analysed the multiplex PCR reads in MiXCR, keeping a single row per CDR3 protein. Among fewer than 550,000 distinct CDR3 sequences, 16% were seen once, and the ten largest hold about a quarter. Sample time point: newly diagnosed GD, antithyroid drugs for less than 3 months. From PBMCs, RNA was extracted and then used to make the TCR library. Study results and caveats: Since the sample size was small, accuracy may have been reduced. Less diverse TCR repertoires were seen in persistent Graves' patients than in newly diagnosed ones.

Many counts were recorded for this clonotype. Its specificity is unknown. This sample also belongs to another study, concerning T cells in Graves' hyperthyroidism and ophthalmopathy. That paper states: Hyperthyroidism patients were newly diagnosed, had disease duration under 2 months, and were aged 18 to 65 years. TCR CDR3 regions were first amplified by RT-PCR with HTBI primers.

The chain joins TRBV11-3 to TRBJ2-1; TRBD2 aligns across 9 bases. The TCR sequence derives from a woman aged 18 to 35 with Graves disease. Material: peripheral blood mononuclear cells (PBMCs), obtained at new diagnosis, from a patient treated with antithyroid drugs. DNA of the CDR3: TGTGCCAGCAGCTTAGGTTTATTGACTAGCGGCAACAATGAGCAGTTCTTC. Its protein product is CASSLGLLTSGNNEQFF. The whole variable domain, filled in from reference TRBV11-3 and TRBJ2-1, reads EAGVVQSPRYKIIEKKQPVAFWCNPISGHNTLYWYLQNLGQGPELLIRYENEEAVDDSQLPKDRFSAERLKGVDSTLKIQPAELGDSAVYLCASSLGLLTSGNNEQFFGPGTRLTVL.